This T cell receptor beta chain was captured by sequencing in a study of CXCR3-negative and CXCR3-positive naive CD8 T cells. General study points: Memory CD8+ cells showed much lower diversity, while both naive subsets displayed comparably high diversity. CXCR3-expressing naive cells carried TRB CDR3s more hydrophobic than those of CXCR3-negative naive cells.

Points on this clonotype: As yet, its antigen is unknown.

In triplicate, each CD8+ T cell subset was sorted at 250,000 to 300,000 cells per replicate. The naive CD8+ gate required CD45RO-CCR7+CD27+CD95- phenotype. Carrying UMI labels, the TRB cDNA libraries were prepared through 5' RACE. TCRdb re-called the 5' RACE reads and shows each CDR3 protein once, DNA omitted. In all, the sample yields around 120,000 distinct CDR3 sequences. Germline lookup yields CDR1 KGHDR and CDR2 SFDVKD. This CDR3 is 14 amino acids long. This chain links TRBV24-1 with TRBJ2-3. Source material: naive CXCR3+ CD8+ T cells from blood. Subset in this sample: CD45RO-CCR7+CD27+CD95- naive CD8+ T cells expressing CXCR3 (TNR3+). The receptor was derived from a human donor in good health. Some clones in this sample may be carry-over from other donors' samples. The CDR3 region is CATSDGFSADTQYF.